The clone carrying this T cell receptor (beta chain) has ten or more counts. Its antigen is unidentified. These data come from a study of beta chain features in type 1 diabetes. Expressed TCRB transcripts got sequenced, as all isolated RNA was reverse transcribed. Data came from immunoSEQ multiplex PCR; TCRdb stores just in-frame clones and leaves some out. The top ten hold more than 0.9% of the sample, which has roughly 290,000 clones, around 7.8% seen once. Germline-derived CDR1 and CDR2 are SEHNR and FQNEAQ (reference sequence). The CDR3 covers 14 residues. Trimming shortened V by 2 bases and J by 4 bases, and 9 bases separated the two germline ends. Study findings and constraints: VDJ junctions in type 1 diabetes patients carried more deletions and fewer insertions.

The sample comprised central memory CD4+ T cells from blood. The clonotype was recovered from a woman between 18 and 30 years old in good health. The chain has TRBV7-9 and TRBJ1-3; D remains ambiguous. CDR3: CASSLQGGGNTIYF. The CDR3 coding sequence is TGTGCCAGCAGCTTACAAGGAGGCGGAAACACCATATATTTT.